This TCR beta chain was sequenced during a study of T cell repertoires in cytomegalovirus infection. Turning to the study itself: Both a matching HLA type and CMV infection were indicated by public TCR beta signatures.

Study results and limitations: Cumulated frequencies of public TCR beta families served to identify carriers of CMV plus the relevant HLA. What dominated the ex vivo response were HLA-C-restricted CMV-specific TCR beta clonotypes.

CDR1 and CDR2 from the germline V gene are DFQATT and SNEGSKA (reference sequence). V was pared by 4 bases and J by 6 bases, with 7 bases of the junction left unmatched. The CDR3 runs to 13 residues. TCRdb redid the calling of the reads with MiXCR, one entry per CDR3 protein. The table records approximately 250,000 distinct CDR3 sequences, 9.1% of them present only once. On this clonotype: The target antigen is unknown.

Sequencing was carried out using PBMCs. The J gene is TRBJ2-5, the V gene TRBV20-1; 8 bases map to TRBD1. The sequence was collected from a human donor in good health (CMV status not recorded). Some clones in this sample may be carry-over from other donors' samples. CDR3 sequence: CSAKTQGAKTQYF. CDR3 DNA: TGCAGTGCTAAAACTCAGGGGGCGAAGACCCAGTACTTC.